A single sample is the source of the 27 T cell receptor beta chains below, sequenced in a study of cytomegalovirus exposure and HLA in healthy donors. The primer mix had 60 Vbeta and 13 Jbeta primers. Here immunoSEQ multiplex PCR was the method, and the copy in TCRdb shows in-frame clones only, minus some. In the table there are under 300,000 clones, around 80% of which are singletons. Source material: PBMCs. The receptors shown here come from a woman aged 55 to 70 in good health and CMV-seropositive.

This sequence joins TRBV6-1 and TRBJ2-3, with 10 bases that match TRBD2. The CDR3 totals 17 residues. V lost 2 bases to trimming and J lost 1 base; unmatched junction nucleotides: 6. Looked up from germline, CDR1 is MNHNS and CDR2 is SASEGT. The CDR3 DNA reads as TGTGCCAGCAGTGAACTAGCGGGAGTGGCGGGCACAGATACGCAGTATTTT. It yields the protein CASSELAGVAGTDTQYF.

The chain recombines TRBV5-1 with TRBJ1-3, with unresolved D. V was pared by 0 bases and J by 2 bases, with 6 bases between. The CDR3 extends over 14 amino acids. From germline, CDR1 is SGHRS and CDR2 YFSETQ. CDR3 protein: CASSLGSTGNTIYF. The CDR3 DNA is TGCGCCAGCAGCTTGGGGAGCACTGGAAACACCATATATTTT.

The chain joins TRBV23-1 to TRBJ1-1; D is ambiguous. TRBV23-1 is noted as an ORF with a role that remains uncertain. The V and J ends lost 2 bases and 2 bases respectively, with 12 bases between them. The CDR3 totals 15 residues. CDR3 sequence reads: CASSQERAANTEAFF. CDR3 nucleotides: TGCGCCAGCAGTCAAGAGAGGGCAGCCAACACTGAAGCTTTCTTT.

V usage is TRBV6-1 and J usage is TRBJ2-2; 7 nucleotides agree with TRBD1. CDR3 length: 15 residues. J was trimmed by 4 bases and V by 8 bases; bases with no gene match: 10. Germline CDR1 is MNHNS and CDR2 is SASEGT. CDR3 bases: TGTGCCAGCCTCCCCCCCGGGACAGCCACCGGGGAGCTGTTTTTT. Translation gives CASLPPGTATGELFF.

This chain connects TRBV19 to TRBJ1-1; 7 nucleotides agree with TRBD1. The germline V gene has CDR1 LNHDA and CDR2 SQIVND (reference sequence). The CDR3 runs 15 residues. Germline trimming cut 1 base from V and 0 bases from J; bases unmatched to any gene: 2. The CDR3 nucleotides are TGTGCCAGTAGTATAGTAGGGACAGTGAACACTGAAGCTTTCTTT. Translation gives CASSIVGTVNTEAFF.

V and J are TRBV5-4 and TRBJ2-3; possibly TRBD2 for D (5 bases). This CDR3 has 14 amino acids. V lost 4 bases and J 5 bases, leaving 14 bases between the germline ends. Germline-derived CDR1 and CDR2 are SGHNT and YYREEE (reference sequence). The CDR3 bases are TGTGCCAGCAGCACGAGGGTAGCTCGAGATACGCAGTATTTT. It codes for CASSTRVARDTQYF.

This rearrangement joins TRBV5-4 to TRBJ1-1, with D possibly TRBD1 on 6 matching bases. Germline CDR1 is SGHNT and CDR2 is YYREEE (reference sequence). The CDR3 has 13 amino acids. V lost 2 bases, J lost 7 bases, and 12 bases lay in between. DNA of the CDR3: TGTGCCAGCAGCTTCGGACAGCCAGATGAAGCTTTCTTT. Residues: CASSFGQPDEAFF. The full variable domain, its missing parts supplied by reference TRBV5-4 and TRBJ1-1, is ETGVTQSPTHLIKTRGQQVTLRCSSQSGHNTVSWYQQALGQGPQFIFQYYREEENGRGNFPPRFSGLQFPNYSSELNVNALELDDSALYLCASSFGQPDEAFFGQGTRLTVV.

The CDR3: CASSPRRTSGANEQFF. Here the CDR3 DNA reads TGTGCCAGTAGTCCCCGCCGAACTAGCGGGGCAAATGAGCAGTTCTTC. This rearrangement joins TRBV19 to TRBJ2-1; 10 bases line up with TRBD2. J gave up 7 bases and V 5 bases, and 11 bases lay outside the gene matches. The CDR3 is made up of 16 amino acids. Germline CDR1 is LNHDA and CDR2 is SQIVND (reference sequence).

The chain recombines TRBV28 with TRBJ2-1; 13 nucleotides match TRBD2. Germline CDR1 and CDR2: MDHEN and SYDVKM. CDR3 length: 17 amino acids. The junction had 6 bases not matched to a gene; V was cut back by 3 bases and J by 4 bases. CDR3 residues: CASSLGGLAGSYNEQFF. CDR3 DNA: TGTGCCAGCAGTTTGGGGGGACTAGCGGGAAGTTACAATGAGCAGTTCTTC.

This CDR3 is CASSSDDRGRAPGYTF. The CDR3 DNA reads as TGTGCCAGTAGTAGCGACGACAGGGGCCGCGCTCCGGGCTACACCTTC. The chain combines TRBV19 with TRBJ1-2; 8 positions match TRBD1. Germline CDR1 is LNHDA and CDR2 is SQIVND (reference sequence). The CDR3 runs to 16 residues. With V trimmed by 4 bases and J by 8 bases, 15 bases remained unmatched.

The gene calls are TRBV6-5 and TRBJ2-5, with D tentatively TRBD1 (5 bases). The DNA end favors TRBJ2-7, so the J call may be wrong. The V gene's germline CDR1 is MNHEY and CDR2 SVGAGI. The CDR3 totals 15 residues. The CDR3, as DNA: TGTGCCAGCAGTTACGGGGCAGACTCACCCTACGAGCAGTACTTC. Translation gives CASSYGADSPYEQYF.

The rearrangement links TRBV28 to TRBJ1-4; D is undetermined. V lost 2 bases, J lost 0 bases, and 7 bases lay in between. Per germline, CDR1 MDHEN and CDR2 SYDVKM. The length of the CDR3 is 15 residues. Written as DNA, the CDR3 is TGTGCCAGCAGTTTAATCGGTGCAACTAATGAAAAACTGTTTTTT. Protein sequence: CASSLIGATNEKLFF.

To note about this clone: The sample contains more than one DNA sequence encoding this CDR3. CDR3 region: CASSSYNEQFF. The CDR3 DNA reads as TGTGCCAGCAGTTCATACAATGAGCAGTTCTTC. The chain is built from TRBV28 and TRBJ2-1; no reliable D call. CDR3 length equals 11 residues. Trimming took off 4 bases at V and 4 bases at J, with 2 bases between the two ends. Germline CDR1 reads MDHEN; CDR2 reads SYDVKM. The full variable domain, in which reference TRBV28 and TRBJ2-1 provide the parts outside the CDR3, is DVKVTQSSRYLVKRTGEKVFLECVQDMDHENMFWYRQDPGLGLRLIYFSYDVKMKEKGDIPEGYSVSREKKERFSLILESASTNQTSMYLCASSSYNEQFFGPGTRLTVL.

The CDR3 DNA sequence: TGCGCCAGCAGTTCGAACAGGGGTAACTATGGCTACACCTTC. It codes for CASSSNRGNYGYTF. The chain carries TRBV10-1 and TRBJ1-2, with 7 bases that match TRBD1. CDR3 length: 14 amino acids. The germline V gene encodes CDR1 WNHNN and CDR2 SYGVQD (reference sequence). V dropped 5 bases and J dropped 1; count of bases not matched to a gene: 4.

The chain carries TRBV5-1 and TRBJ1-6, with TRBD1 identical over 9 bases. The J segment lost 10 bases and the V segment lost 0 bases, leaving 2 bases of the junction unmatched. Germline V gene data show CDR1 as SGHRS and CDR2 as YFSETQ. The CDR3 loop spans 14 amino acids. The DNA for the CDR3 is TGCGCCAGCAGCTTGGACAGGGGGCGATCACCCCTCCACTTT. As protein: CASSLDRGRSPLHF.

The chain has TRBV19 and TRBJ1-2, with D possibly TRBD1 on 6 matching bases. Trimming pared 4 bases from V and 1 base from J, leaving 10 bases between. The CDR3 has 14 amino acids. Per the germline V gene, CDR1 is LNHDA and CDR2 is SQIVND (reference sequence). The CDR3 coding sequence is TGTGCCAGTAGTAATCCAGGGGTTAACTATGGCTACACCTTC. The encoded protein is CASSNPGVNYGYTF.

CDR3 loop: CASSWTSASNTGELFF. CDR3 DNA: TGTGCCAGCAGCTGGACTAGCGCATCGAACACCGGGGAGCTGTTTTTT. The gene calls are TRBV5-6 and TRBJ2-2; TRBD2 aligns across 9 bases. From germline, CDR1 is SGHDT and CDR2 YYEEEE. V trimming: 3 bases; J trimming: 0 bases; junction bases outside the gene matches: 3. This CDR3 has 16 amino acids.

The V call is TRBV7-2, the J call TRBJ1-1; maybe TRBD1 (5 bases). Germline V gene data show CDR1 as SGHTA and CDR2 as FQGNSA. The CDR3 has 13 amino acids. Trimming removed 3 bases from V and 4 bases from J, with 9 bases in between. CDR3 sequence reads: CASSFPGGTEAFF. The CDR3 region has the DNA TGTGCCAGCAGCTTCCCGGGGGGCACTGAAGCTTTCTTT.

The chain links TRBV13 to TRBJ2-5; maybe TRBD1 (6 bases). The end of the DNA is better explained by TRBJ2-7, so the J call may be wrong. Germline CDR1 and CDR2: PRHDT and FYEKMQ (reference sequence). The CDR3 sequence is 14 residues long. This CDR3 reads CASSFGRGVGEQYF. CDR3 DNA sequence: TGTGCCAGCAGCTTTGGCAGGGGTGTTGGCGAGCAGTACTTC.

This clone was seen more than once but under ten times. J is TRBJ2-7 and V is TRBV5-4, with TRBD2 matching 13 bases. CDR3 length: 15 residues. The junction had 2 bases not matched to a gene; V was cut back by 2 bases and J by 3 bases. Germline CDR1 SGHNT, CDR2 YYREEE (reference sequence). CDR3 sequence: CASSLGLAGVYEQYF. CDR3 DNA: TGTGCCAGCAGCTTAGGACTAGCGGGAGTCTACGAGCAGTACTTC. Full variable domain (remainder filled in from reference TRBV5-4 and TRBJ2-7): ETGVTQSPTHLIKTRGQQVTLRCSSQSGHNTVSWYQQALGQGPQFIFQYYREEENGRGNFPPRFSGLQFPNYSSELNVNALELDDSALYLCASSLGLAGVYEQYFGPGTRLTVT.

The J gene is TRBJ1-2, the V gene TRBV7-9, with TRBD1 matching 11 bases. This CDR3 is built from 15 residues. Germline V gives CDR1 SEHNR, CDR2 FQNEAQ (reference sequence). V lost 4 bases and J lost 8; bases outside the gene matches: 9. The CDR3 loop is CASSSPRTGGKGYTF. In nucleotides, the CDR3 is TGTGCCAGCAGCTCCCCTCGGACAGGGGGCAAAGGCTACACCTTC.

This chain uses TRBV5-1 with TRBJ2-7, with D perhaps matching TRBD2 (5 bases). The V end was cut by 6 bases, the J end by 0 bases, with 19 bases between. This CDR3 comprises 16 residues. Looked up from germline, CDR1 is SGHRS and CDR2 is YFSETQ. CDR3 region: CASTPGGGGFSYEQYF. CDR3 DNA sequence: TGCGCCAGCACCCCAGGTGGAGGTGGATTCTCCTACGAGCAGTACTTC.

The V call is TRBV19, the J call TRBJ2-1; D is unclear. The CDR3 is 13 residues long. CDR1 is LNHDA and CDR2 is SQIVND in the germline V gene (reference sequence). V lost 5 bases and J lost 6, with 11 bases in between. CDR3 amino acids: CASSGAGSNEQFF. The CDR3 nucleotides read TGTGCCAGTAGTGGTGCTGGTAGCAATGAGCAGTTCTTC.

The chain employs TRBV5-4 and TRBJ2-7, with 11 positions matching TRBD1. This CDR3 has 15 residues. Per germline, CDR1 SGHNT and CDR2 YYREEE (reference sequence). Germline trimming cut 4 bases from V and 5 bases from J; bases unmatched to any gene: 8. As DNA, the CDR3 is TGTGCCAGCAGCGTATGGACAGGGGGCGTGAACGAGCAGTACTTC. It specifies CASSVWTGGVNEQYF.

The V and J genes are TRBV2 and TRBJ1-5; possible D gene TRBD1, 5 bases. The CDR3 covers 12 residues. Trimming left V 8 bases short and J 7 bases short, with 12 bases between. From germline, CDR1 is SNHLY and CDR2 FYNNEI. In nucleotides, the CDR3 is TGTGCCAGCCGTCATCGGGGGCAGCCCCAGCATTTT. It translates to CASRHRGQPQHF.

The V gene is TRBV11-3, the J gene TRBJ2-3; D might be TRBD2 (5 bases). V shed 5 bases and J shed 5 bases, with 8 bases lying between them. The germline V gene encodes CDR1 SGHNT and CDR2 YENEEA. This CDR3 has 12 amino acids. The CDR3 bases are TGTGCCAGCAGCACCGCGGGAGATACGCAGTATTTT. This encodes CASSTAGDTQYF.

V gene TRBV5-4 combines with J gene TRBJ1-1; 8 nucleotides line up with TRBD1. In germline, CDR1 is SGHNT, CDR2 YYREEE (reference sequence). This CDR3 spans 14 amino acids. V lost 4 bases, J lost 0 bases, and 2 bases stayed unmatched. The CDR3 nucleotides are TGTGCCAGCAGCCCGGGACAGGTGAACACTGAAGCTTTCTTT. Its protein product is CASSPGQVNTEAFF.